This TCR beta chain was documented in a study of blood T cell repertoires in COVID-19. Across the study: In each case, the material was cDNA or gDNA derived from T cells, B-cell-depleted T cells, or PBMCs.

Original data processing: Reference gene primers were amplified, and this amplification served to estimate nucleated cell counts. Profiled with immunoSEQ multiplex PCR; TCRdb holds only in-frame clones, not every one. V and J calls plus clone size are reproduced from that table; the DNA served to infer D and trimming. The sample records more than 300,000 clones, about 88% being singletons. This clone showed up just once. This receptor was obtained from a woman younger than 30 who had recovered from COVID-19. What was sequenced was PBMCs or T cells enriched from blood (not recorded which).

In DNA form, the CDR3 reads TGTGCCAGCAGCTTCGGGGAAAAGCAGTACTTC. Amino acid sequence: CASSFGEKQYF. The chain joins TRBV11-2 to TRBJ2-7; possibly TRBD2 for D (5 bases). Germline V lookup: CDR1 SGHAT, CDR2 FQNNGV. V shed 3 bases and J shed 8 bases, with 8 bases lying between them. CDR3 size: 11 residues. The full variable domain, completed using reference TRBV11-2 and TRBJ2-7, is EAGVAQSPRYKIIEKRQSVAFWCNPISGHATLYWYQQILGQGPKLLIQFQNNGVVDDSQLPKDRFSAERLKGVDSTLKIQPAKLEDSAVYLCASSFGEKQYFGPGTRLTVT.